Given below is one T cell receptor (beta chain) in context. The specificity of this receptor is unknown. No much larger clone is present one base from it, and per-base qualities are unavailable. This record comes from a study of OX40 agonist ivuxolimab in advanced cancers. About the investigation overall: Ivuxolimab was an agonistic, fully human IgG2 monoclonal antibody directed against OX40 (CD134), a costimulatory receptor. Intravenous ivuxolimab was administered to patients every 2 weeks at six dose levels: 0.01, 0.1, 0.3, 1.5, 3 and 10 mg/kg. Of the roughly 50 dose-escalation patients, hepatocellular carcinoma was present in roughly 19, melanoma in roughly 15, renal cell carcinoma in 9 and head and neck cancer in 9. A male proportion of 70% to 90% and a mean age of 60 years, ranging from about 23 to 79, were recorded for the dose-escalation cohort. Prior anti-PD-1, anti-PD-L1 or anti-CTLA-4 therapy was permitted, and checkpoint inhibitors had been received by approximately 39% of dose-escalation patients. Partial responses occurred in three dose-escalation patients: two with cutaneous melanoma and one with hepatocellular carcinoma. Peripheral TCRbeta sequencing aimed to test whether ivuxolimab altered TCR sequence diversity and caused clonal T-cell expansion. The paper reports the monotherapy dose-escalation portion (N ≈ 50 patients) of the phase I ivuxolimab trial.

The trial excluded patients who had a history of autoimmune disease or were on systemic immunosuppression. Peripheral blood for TCR sequencing was drawn from every dose cohort at baseline, at cycle 4 day 1 and at cycle 7 day 1. Samples came from an open-label, multicenter, first-in-human phase I dose-escalation trial of ivuxolimab. Adults with locally advanced or metastatic melanoma, renal cell, hepatocellular, or head and neck squamous cell carcinoma were enrolled in the trial. Before TCR sequencing, CD4+ and CD8+ T cells were separately sorted from peripheral blood. For sequencing of the TCRbeta CDR3 region, genomic DNA was extracted from the sorted cells. TCRbeta CDR3 regions were sequenced using the immunoSEQ Assay. Drawn from immuneACCESS, this table holds only the in-frame rearrangements with V and J called that TCRdb kept. Clones are partly lost; checked studies trace under half to an unresolved V gene and leave the rest unexplained. The sample yields around 59,000 clones; around 89% were counted once. Of the sample, around 12% is held by the ten largest clones.

General study outcomes and caveats: Antigen specificity was not determined for the clonally expanded peripheral T cells. At doses of 0.1 to 3.0 mg/kg, clonal expansion of both CD4+ and CD8+ T cells in blood was seen between baseline and week 6. After ivuxolimab, CD8+ T cells had more expanded clones than CD4+ T cells on average. Low levels of normalized T-cell clonal expansion were also shown by some nonresponding patients. In partial responders in the 0.1-3.0 mg/kg groups, normalized peripheral clonal expansion was found to be among the lowest, especially among CD8+ T cells.

Spanning cysteine to phenylalanine, the CDR3 consists of 15 amino acids. The kept DNA is CDR3 alone, 45 bases in frame from the first base. CDR1 MDHEN and CDR2 SYDVKM are derived from the germline V gene. The junction carries 9 bases between V and J, which are trimmed by 1 base and 2 bases respectively. This material consisted of CD4+ or CD8+ T cells sorted from blood, taken in a trial of the OX40 agonist ivuxolimab. The clonotype originates from an adult with an advanced solid tumor such as melanoma, head and neck, liver or kidney cancer. The chain links TRBV28 with TRBJ1-3; the D segment could be TRBD1, given 6 matching bases. The encoded CDR3 is CASSLSWTAGNTIYF. The nucleotide sequence is given as TGTGCCAGCAGTTTATCCTGGACAGCTGGAAACACCATATATTTT.